Listed below are T cell receptor beta chains from one sample, sequenced in a study of shared clonotypes between healthy human individuals. Assay used: immunoSEQ multiplex PCR; TCRdb lists only in-frame clones, some missing. The sample lists roughly 1,000,000 clones; roughly 74% were seen once. Sequenced sample: memory CD4+ T cells from PBMCs. All receptors derive from a man aged 18 to 29 in good health. Some clones in this sample may be carry-over from other donors' samples. Each CDR3 is given with its conserved first and last residue. Fields, in order: V gene, D gene, J gene, CDR3 length, clone size, CDR3 DNA, CDR3 protein. D genes are given only for firm matches. Some rows mark clone size as missing; the rest say once, few, many or name a class of expanded clone.

TRBV18	NA	TRBJ2-5	12	NA	TGTGCCAGCTCACCACCGGGAGAGACCCAGTACTTC	CASSPPGETQYF
TRBV11-2	NA	TRBJ2-1	14	NA	TGTGCCAGCAGCTTAGGGACTCCAATCAATGAGCAGTTCTTC	CASSLGTPINEQFF
TRBV2	TRBD1	TRBJ2-1	11	NA	TGTGCCACCGGGGAACGGACAGGCTTGTTCTTC	CATGERTGLFF
TRBV7-8	NA	TRBJ1-2	12	NA	TGTGCCAGCAGCTTCACAGACTATGGCTACACCTTC	CASSFTDYGYTF
TRBV5-1	NA	TRBJ2-5	16	NA	TGCGCCAGCAGCTTGTACAGCGGGCCGCTCCAAGAGACCCAGTACTTC	CASSLYSGPLQETQYF
TRBV5-1	TRBD1	TRBJ2-2	15	NA	TGCGCCAGCAGCAGGGGGACAGCGAACACCGGGGAGCTGTTTTTT	CASSRGTANTGELFF
TRBV7-2	NA	TRBJ1-3	15	NA	TGTGCCAGCAGCTTAGAAGGGACCACTGGAAACACCATATATTTT	CASSLEGTTGNTIYF
TRBV10-3	TRBD2	TRBJ2-2	18	NA	TGTGCCATCAGGCCGGGACTAGCGGGAAGGGGACCCACCGGGGAGCTGTTTTTT	CAIRPGLAGRGPTGELFF
TRBV7-9	NA	TRBJ1-4	16	NA	TGTGCCAGCAGCCAGCTTGGGAACGGGGATAATGAAAAACTGTTTTTT	CASSQLGNGDNEKLFF
TRBV27	TRBD1	TRBJ1-1	15	NA	TGTGCCAGCAGGCCGCAAACAGGGGACAGCAGGTTGGCTTTCTTT	CASRPQTGDSRLAFF
TRBV5-1	NA	TRBJ1-4	14	NA	TGCGCCAGCAGCTTGGGCGGGGCAGGTGAAAAACTGTTTTTT	CASSLGGAGEKLFF
TRBV20-1	NA	TRBJ2-1	11	NA	TGCAGTGTGCGGGGCTACAATGAGCAGTTCTTC	CSVRGYNEQFF
TRBV27	TRBD1	TRBJ1-1	15	NA	TGTGCCAGCAGTAAAGGGACAGTCATGAACACTGAAGCTTTCTTT	CASSKGTVMNTEAFF
TRBV28	NA	TRBJ2-1	15	NA	TGTGCCAGCAGTGCAGGGTGGGGGAACTTAAATGAGCAGTTCTTC	CASSAGWGNLNEQFF
TRBV29-1	TRBD1	TRBJ2-7	14	NA	TGCAGCGTTGTCCGGGACAGGGGCTCCTACGAGCAGTACTTC	CSVVRDRGSYEQYF
TRBV4-3	TRBD1	TRBJ1-1	15	NA	TGCGCCAGCAGCATTACAGGGGGCAGGGGCACTGAAGCTTTCTTT	CASSITGGRGTEAFF
TRBV30	TRBD1	TRBJ1-1	14	few	TGTGCCTGGAGTGCCCCGGGACAGGGATTTCAGGCTTTCTTT	CAWSAPGQGFQAFF
TRBV29-1	NA	TRBJ2-5	12	NA	TGCAGCGTTGAATCGGGGGAAGAGACCCAGTACTTC	CSVESGEETQYF
TRBV2	NA	TRBJ1-2	13	NA	TGTGCCAGCAGTCAGGGACCGCGCTATGGCTACACCTTC	CASSQGPRYGYTF
TRBV4-2	TRBD2	TRBJ2-6	19	NA	TGTGCCAGCAGCCCTCGGACTAGCGGGGGATCATCTGGGGCCAACGTCCTGACTTTC	CASSPRTSGGSSGANVLTF
TRBV25-1	NA	TRBJ2-5	16	NA	TGTGCCAGCAGTCCCTGGGAGGTTCGCCGTCAAGAGACCCAGTACTTC	CASSPWEVRRQETQYF
TRBV19	NA	TRBJ2-1	17	many	TGTGCCAGTAGTATTGTGTTGGGGACCCGGGGCGACAATGAGCAGTTCTTC	CASSIVLGTRGDNEQFF
TRBV4-2	NA	TRBJ1-1	14	NA	TGTGCCAGCAGCCCACGGGCCTCGTTCACTGAAGCTTTCTTT	CASSPRASFTEAFF
TRBV6-6	NA	TRBJ1-5	15	NA	TGTGCCAGCAGCCCCCTCGCAGGGGCTTATCAGCCCCAGCATTTT	CASSPLAGAYQPQHF
TRBV5-1	TRBD2	TRBJ2-5	15	NA	TGCGCCAGCAGCCTAGGACTAGCGGCGACCAAGACCCAGTACTTC	CASSLGLAATKTQYF
TRBV19	TRBD2	TRBJ2-7	16	NA	TGTGCCAGTAGTCCCAGATCCAGCGGGAGGCCGGGAGAGCAGTACTTC	CASSPRSSGRPGEQYF
TRBV5-8	TRBD1	TRBJ2-5	16	NA	TGTGCCAGCAGCTCACTCCGGAACAGGGGCGTAGAGACCCAGTACTTC	CASSSLRNRGVETQYF
TRBV6-6	TRBD1	TRBJ1-3	15	once	TGTGCCAGCAGTTACAGGGACAGAGGTGGAAACACCATATATTTT	CASSYRDRGGNTIYF
TRBV29-1	TRBD2	TRBJ2-3	11	NA	TGCAGCGTTGGTAGCGGGAATACGCAGTATTTT	CSVGSGNTQYF
TRBV5-1	NA	TRBJ1-2	14	NA	TGCGCCAGCAGCTTGGCTGAAGCTAACTATGGCTACACCTTC	CASSLAEANYGYTF
TRBV11-3	NA	TRBJ2-1	14	NA	TGTGCCAGCAGCTTAGATGGACTGTACAATGAGCAGTTCTTC	CASSLDGLYNEQFF
TRBV28	NA	TRBJ1-1	10	NA	TGTGCCACCGTGGCGGTCCTGGCTTTCTTT	CATVAVLAFF
TRBV28	NA	TRBJ2-7	13	NA	TGTGCCAGCAGTGGACAGTTGATCTACGAGCAGTACTTC	CASSGQLIYEQYF
TRBV6-5	NA	TRBJ1-4	14	few	TGTGCCAGCGGGGGACCGCAGCAGAAAGAAAAACTGTTTTTT	CASGGPQQKEKLFF
TRBV5-4	TRBD2	TRBJ2-1	13	NA	TGTGCCAGCAGTAGGGACTACTACAATGAGCAGTTCTTC	CASSRDYYNEQFF
TRBV30	TRBD1	TRBJ2-2	13	once	TGTGCCTCCGGGACAGGGATCACCGGGGAGCTGTTTTTT	CASGTGITGELFF
TRBV9	NA	TRBJ2-3	15	NA	TGTGCCAGCAGCGTGTTGGGTATCGGGGAAGATACGCAGTATTTT	CASSVLGIGEDTQYF
TRBV28	NA	TRBJ1-2	13	NA	TGTGCCAGCAGTCGGGCCCGAAACTATGGCTACACCTTC	CASSRARNYGYTF
TRBV9	NA	TRBJ2-5	14	NA	TGTGCCAGCAGCGTAGACAATGACGGATTACCCCAGTACTTC	CASSVDNDGLPQYF
TRBV7-8	TRBD1	TRBJ1-4	17	NA	TGTGCCAGCAGCAAGAGAATCCCGGGACAGGGAACGGAAAAACTGTTTTTT	CASSKRIPGQGTEKLFF
TRBV7-9	NA	TRBJ1-1	12	NA	TGTGCCAGCAGCTCTATGGCTGGGAGGGCTTTCTTT	CASSSMAGRAFF
TRBV7-2	NA	TRBJ2-7	11	NA	TGTGCCAGCAGCCCGAACTACGAGCAGTACTTC	CASSPNYEQYF
TRBV5-6	TRBD1	TRBJ1-2	14	NA	TGTGCCAGCAGCTTAGGACAGGGGGGTAATGGCTACACCTTC	CASSLGQGGNGYTF
TRBV6-5	NA	TRBJ2-1	14	NA	TGTGCCAGCAGTTACGGGAGCTCCTACAATGAGCAGTTCTTC	CASSYGSSYNEQFF
TRBV2	TRBD1	TRBJ2-7	16	NA	TGTGCCAGCAGCCACAAAGGACAGGGCATCTCCTACGAGCAGTACTTC	CASSHKGQGISYEQYF
TRBV27	NA	TRBJ1-6	12	NA	TGTGCCTCCCGGTCCGGGGGGTCACCCCTCCACTTT	CASRSGGSPLHF
TRBV19	TRBD1	TRBJ2-6	19	NA	TGTGCCAGTAGTATGATCGGGACAGGGAGAGGTTCTGGGGCCAACGTCCTGACTTTC	CASSMIGTGRGSGANVLTF
TRBV28	NA	TRBJ2-3	15	once	TGTGCCAGCAGCCACCCCCGGGATAGCACAGATACGCAGTATTTT	CASSHPRDSTDTQYF
TRBV5-4	TRBD2	TRBJ2-3	17	NA	TGTGCCAGCAGCTCCAAGACTAGCGGGAGGGTCACAGATACGCAGTATTTT	CASSSKTSGRVTDTQYF
TRBV5-1	NA	TRBJ1-2	16	once	TGCGCCAGCAGCTCGACGGGTGAGGGGCTGCGCTATGGCTACACCTTC	CASSSTGEGLRYGYTF
TRBV30	NA	TRBJ2-5	14	few	TGTGCCTGGAGAAACGGACCCTGGGGGAGAACCCAGTACTTC	CAWRNGPWGRTQYF
TRBV18	NA	TRBJ1-2	13	NA	TGTGCCAGCTCACCCCAAGGAGCTTATAGCTACACCTTC	CASSPQGAYSYTF
TRBV19	TRBD2	TRBJ2-7	14	NA	TGTGCCAGTAGTAGACTAGCGGGAGTTTTCGAGCAGTACTTC	CASSRLAGVFEQYF
TRBV10-3	NA	TRBJ2-2	12	NA	TGTGCCATCAGCCCCGGCTCCGGGGAGCTGTTTTTT	CAISPGSGELFF
TRBV19	TRBD1	TRBJ2-3	14	once	TGTGCCAGTAGGGACAGGACACGCACAGATACGCAGTATTTT	CASRDRTRTDTQYF
TRBV28	NA	TRBJ1-2	17	NA	TGTGCCAGCAGTTCCCCACAACGGGGCAGGGGAAGAGGGGGCTACACCTTC	CASSSPQRGRGRGGYTF
TRBV12-5	NA	TRBJ2-2	15	NA	TGTGCTAGTGCCAGGGAGGGGGCCTCCACCGGGGAGCTGTTTTTT	CASAREGASTGELFF